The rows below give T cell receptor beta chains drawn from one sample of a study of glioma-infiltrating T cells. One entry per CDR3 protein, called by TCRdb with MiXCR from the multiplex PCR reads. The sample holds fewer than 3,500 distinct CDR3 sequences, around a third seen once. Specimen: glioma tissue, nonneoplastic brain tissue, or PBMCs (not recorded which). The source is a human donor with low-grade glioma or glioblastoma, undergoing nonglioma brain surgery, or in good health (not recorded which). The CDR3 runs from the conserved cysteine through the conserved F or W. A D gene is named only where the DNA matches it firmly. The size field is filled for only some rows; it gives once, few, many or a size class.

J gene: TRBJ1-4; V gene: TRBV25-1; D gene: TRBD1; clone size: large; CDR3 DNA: TGTGCCAGCAGTCAGACAGGGCAACCCTATAATGAAAAACTGTTTTTT; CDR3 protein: CASSQTGQPYNEKLFF
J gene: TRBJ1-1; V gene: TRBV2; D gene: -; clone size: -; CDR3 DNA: TGTGCCAGCAGTGAAGCGGGGGTTCTTACTGAAGCTTTCTTT; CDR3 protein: CASSEAGVLTEAFF
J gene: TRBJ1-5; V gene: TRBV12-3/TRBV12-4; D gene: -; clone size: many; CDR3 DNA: TGTGCCAGCAGTCTCCAGAGTCAGCCCCAGCATTTT; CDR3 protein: CASSLQSQPQHF
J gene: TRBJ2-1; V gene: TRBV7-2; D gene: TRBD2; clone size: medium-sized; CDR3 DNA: TGTGCCAGCAGCTTAGAAGGGACTAGCGGGGGGGAAGAGCAGTTCTTC; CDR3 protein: CASSLEGTSGGEEQFF
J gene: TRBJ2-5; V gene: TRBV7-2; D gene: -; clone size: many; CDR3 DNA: TGTGCCAGCAGCTTGGGACGGGGGACCCAGTACTTC; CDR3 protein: CASSLGRGTQYF
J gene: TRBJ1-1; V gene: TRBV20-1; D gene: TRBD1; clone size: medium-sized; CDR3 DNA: TGCAGTGCTAGAGATCGGGGACAGGGTGTCACTGAAGCTTTCTTT; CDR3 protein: CSARDRGQGVTEAFF
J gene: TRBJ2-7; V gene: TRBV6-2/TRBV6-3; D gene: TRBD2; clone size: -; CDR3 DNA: TGTGCCAGCAGTTGGGCCCAAGGCGGGGGGACCTCATATTATCAGTACTTC; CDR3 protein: CASSWAQGGGTSYYQYF
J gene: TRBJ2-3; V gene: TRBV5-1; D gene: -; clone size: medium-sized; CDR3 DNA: TGCGCCAGCAGCTTCCGGGGACCAGATACGCAGTATTTT; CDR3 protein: CASSFRGPDTQYF
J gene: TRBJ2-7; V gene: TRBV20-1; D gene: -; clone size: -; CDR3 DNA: TGCAGTGCTAGGGAAGCCTACGAGCAGCACTTC; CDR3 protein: CSAREAYEQHF
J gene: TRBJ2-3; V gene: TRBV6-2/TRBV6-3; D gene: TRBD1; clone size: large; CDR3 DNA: TGTGCCAGCAGCTTACAGGGGGTTCACACAGATACGCAGTATTTT; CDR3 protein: CASSLQGVHTDTQYF
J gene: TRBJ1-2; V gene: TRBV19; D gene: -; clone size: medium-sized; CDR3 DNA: TGTGCCAGTAGCACGGGGGCTAACTATGGCTACACCTTC; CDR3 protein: CASSTGANYGYTF
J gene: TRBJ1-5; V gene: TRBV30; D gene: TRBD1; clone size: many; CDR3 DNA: TGTGCCTGGAGTCCGGGACAGTCTATCAATCAGCCCCAGCATTTT; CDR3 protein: CAWSPGQSINQPQHF
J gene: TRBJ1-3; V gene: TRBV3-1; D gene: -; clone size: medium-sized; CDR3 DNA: TGTGCCAGCTCAATATACAGGGCTCCTGGAAACACCATATATTTT; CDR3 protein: CASSIYRAPGNTIYF
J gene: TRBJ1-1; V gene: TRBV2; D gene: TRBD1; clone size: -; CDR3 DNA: TGTGCCAGCAGTCACCGGGACAGTAACACCGAAGCTTTCTTT; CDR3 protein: CASSHRDSNTEAFF
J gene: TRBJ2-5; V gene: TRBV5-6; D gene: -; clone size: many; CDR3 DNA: TGTGCCAGCAGCTTGGAAGCCTCTTCCCAAGAGACCCAGTACTTC; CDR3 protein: CASSLEASSQETQYF
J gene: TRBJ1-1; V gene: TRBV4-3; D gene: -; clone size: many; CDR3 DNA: TGCGCCAGCAGCCAAGATTATCGGGGGCGGAACACTGAAGCTTTCTTT; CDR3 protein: CASSQDYRGRNTEAFF
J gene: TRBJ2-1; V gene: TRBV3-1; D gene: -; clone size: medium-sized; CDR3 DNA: TGTGCCAGCAGCCAAGAAACGCAGCGGTCCCGGCAGTTCTTC; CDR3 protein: CASSQETQRSRQFF
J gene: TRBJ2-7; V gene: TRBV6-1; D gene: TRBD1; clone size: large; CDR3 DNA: TGTGCCAGCAGACGTCACCAAAATCAGGGGGCAGAGCAGTACTTC; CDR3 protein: CASRRHQNQGAEQYF
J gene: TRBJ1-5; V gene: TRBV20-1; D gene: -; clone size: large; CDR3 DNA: TGCAGTGCTAGAGATCTACGGGGGGGCAATCAGCCCCAGCATTTT; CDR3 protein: CSARDLRGGNQPQHF
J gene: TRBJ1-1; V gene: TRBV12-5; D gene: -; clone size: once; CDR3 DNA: TGTGCTAGTGGTTCTGGACGCACGAACAATGAAGATTTCTTT; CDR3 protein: CASGSGRTNNEDFF
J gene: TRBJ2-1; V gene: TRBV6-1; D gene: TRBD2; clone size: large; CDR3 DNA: TGTGCCAGCAGATCAAGCGGGGGAGATTACAATGAGCAGTTCTTC; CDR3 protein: CASRSSGGDYNEQFF
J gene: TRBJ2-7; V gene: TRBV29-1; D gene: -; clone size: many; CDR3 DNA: TGCAGCGTTGAGTCAGGGCGAGCCTACGAGCAGTACTTC; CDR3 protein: CSVESGRAYEQYF
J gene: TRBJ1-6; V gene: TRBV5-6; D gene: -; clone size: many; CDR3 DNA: TGTGCCAGCAGCTTGGTTCGGGGGAATTCACCCCTCCACTTT; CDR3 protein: CASSLVRGNSPLHF
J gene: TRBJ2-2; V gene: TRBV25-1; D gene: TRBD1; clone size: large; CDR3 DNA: TGTGCCAGTCGGGACAGGGATACCGGGGAGCTGTTTTTT; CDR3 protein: CASRDRDTGELFF
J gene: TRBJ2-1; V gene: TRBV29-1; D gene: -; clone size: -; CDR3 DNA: TGCAGCGCCCAGGGGGGGAGCTCCTACAATGAGCAGTTCTTC; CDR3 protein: CSAQGGSSYNEQFF
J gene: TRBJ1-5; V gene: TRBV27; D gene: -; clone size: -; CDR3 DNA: TGTGCCAGCAGTTTTTGGGGGCGACAGCCCCAGCATTTT; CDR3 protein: CASSFWGRQPQHF
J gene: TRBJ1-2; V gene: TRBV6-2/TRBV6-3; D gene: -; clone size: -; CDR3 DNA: TGTGCCAGCGCGGTCGACGAGGGCAAATATGGATACACCTTC; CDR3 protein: CASAVDEGKYGYTF
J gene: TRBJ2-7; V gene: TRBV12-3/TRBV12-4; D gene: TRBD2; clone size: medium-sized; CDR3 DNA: TGTGCCAGCAGTTTAGCGTTACTAGCGGGGTACGAGCAGTACTTC; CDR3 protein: CASSLALLAGYEQYF
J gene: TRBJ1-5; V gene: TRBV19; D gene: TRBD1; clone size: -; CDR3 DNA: TGTGCCAGTTCCCCAGGGACAGGGACTCGAATCCGCAGTCAGCCCGAGCATTTT; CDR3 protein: CASSPGTGTRIRSQPEHF
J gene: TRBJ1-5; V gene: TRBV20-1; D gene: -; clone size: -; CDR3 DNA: TGCAGTGCTAGAGGCGGGCCGGAACCAAGTCAGCCCCAGCATTTT; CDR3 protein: CSARGGPEPSQPQHF
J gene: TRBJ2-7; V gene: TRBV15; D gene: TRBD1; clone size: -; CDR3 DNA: TGTACCGCCAGAAGAGGCGGACAGGGGAACTACGAGCAGTACTTC; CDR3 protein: CTARRGGQGNYEQYF
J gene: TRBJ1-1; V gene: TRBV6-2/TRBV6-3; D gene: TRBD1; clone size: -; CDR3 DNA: TGTGCCAGCACCCACCTACCGGGACAGGGGCTCGTTGAAGCTTTCTTT; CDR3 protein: CASTHLPGQGLVEAFF
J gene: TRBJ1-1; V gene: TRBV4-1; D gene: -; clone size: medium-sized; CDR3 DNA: TGCGCCAGCAGCCAAGATCAGTTGTTGAACACTGAAGCTTTCTTT; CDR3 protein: CASSQDQLLNTEAFF
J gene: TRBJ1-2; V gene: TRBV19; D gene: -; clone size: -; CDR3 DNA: TGTGCCAGTAGTACACCAACGGAAAGGGGTGGCTACACCTTC; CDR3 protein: CASSTPTERGGYTF
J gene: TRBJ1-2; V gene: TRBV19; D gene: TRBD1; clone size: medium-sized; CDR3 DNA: TGTGCCAGTAGTACCCCAACGGACAGGGGTGGCTACACCTTC; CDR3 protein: CASSTPTDRGGYTF
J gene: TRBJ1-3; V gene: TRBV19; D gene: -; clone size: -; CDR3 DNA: TGTGCCAGTAGTCTTGGAAAGGGGACCGTTCCCTCTGGAAACACCATATATTTT; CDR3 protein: CASSLGKGTVPSGNTIYF
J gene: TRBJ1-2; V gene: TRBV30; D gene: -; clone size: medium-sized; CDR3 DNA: TGTGCCTGGAGTGTACAGCTGGATAGTGGCTACACCTTC; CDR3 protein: CAWSVQLDSGYTF
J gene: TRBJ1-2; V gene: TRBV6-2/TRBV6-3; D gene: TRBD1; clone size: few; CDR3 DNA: TGTGCCAGCGGTCCGGCGGGACAGGGTAACTATGGCTGCACCTTC; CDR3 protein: CASGPAGQGNYGCTF
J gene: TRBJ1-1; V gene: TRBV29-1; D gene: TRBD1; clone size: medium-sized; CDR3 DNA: TGCAGCGCCCAACAGGGGGTGGACACTGAAGCTTTCTTT; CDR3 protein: CSAQQGVDTEAFF
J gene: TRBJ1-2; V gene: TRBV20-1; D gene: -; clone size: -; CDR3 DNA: TGCAGTTCCCTTAATGTGATTTACTATGGCTACACCTTC; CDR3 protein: CSSLNVIYYGYTF
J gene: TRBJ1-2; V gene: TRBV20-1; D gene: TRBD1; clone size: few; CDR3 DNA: TGCAGTGCTACAGGGGGAAGTGGCTACACCTTC; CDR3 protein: CSATGGSGYTF
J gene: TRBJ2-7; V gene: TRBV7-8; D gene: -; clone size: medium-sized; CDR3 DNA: TGTGCCAGCAGCGTAGAACAGCTCAAGAGGAGCTCCTACGAGCAGTACTTC; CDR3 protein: CASSVEQLKRSSYEQYF
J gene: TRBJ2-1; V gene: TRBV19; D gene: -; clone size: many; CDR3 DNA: TGTGCCAGTAGTTCCCGGGACGCGAGCTCCTACAATGAGCAGTTCTTC; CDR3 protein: CASSSRDASSYNEQFF
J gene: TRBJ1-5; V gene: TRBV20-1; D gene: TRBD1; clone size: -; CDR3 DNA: TGCAGTGCTAGAGAGGGGACAGGGGGCCCCATTAGCAATCAGCCCCAGCATTTT; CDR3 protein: CSAREGTGGPISNQPQHF
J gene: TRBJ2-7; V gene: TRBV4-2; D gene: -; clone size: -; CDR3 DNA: TGTGCCAGCAGCCAAGATCTAGTTTCCGGCTACGAGCAGTACTTC; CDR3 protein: CASSQDLVSGYEQYF
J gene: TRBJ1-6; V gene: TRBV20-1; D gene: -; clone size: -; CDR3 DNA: TGCAGTGCTAGAGATCTAAAGTCCTGTTCACCCCTCCACTTT; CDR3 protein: CSARDLKSCSPLHF
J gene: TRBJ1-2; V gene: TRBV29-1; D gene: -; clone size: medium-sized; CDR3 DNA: TGCAGCGTTAGGGAAACCGCCTATGGCTACACCTTC; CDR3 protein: CSVRETAYGYTF
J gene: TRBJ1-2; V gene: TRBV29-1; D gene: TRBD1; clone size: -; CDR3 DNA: TGCAGCGTCAAAAGGGGAGGGGGCGGCTACACCTTC; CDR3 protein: CSVKRGGGGYTF
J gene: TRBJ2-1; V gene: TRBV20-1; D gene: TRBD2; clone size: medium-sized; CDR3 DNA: TGCAGTGCTAGGCCCATTGTAGCGGGGGCTTACAATGAGCAGTTCTTC; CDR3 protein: CSARPIVAGAYNEQFF
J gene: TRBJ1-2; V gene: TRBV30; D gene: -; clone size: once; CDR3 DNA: TGTGCCTATACTCCGAGGGGGTATGGCGGCTACACCTTC; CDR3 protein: CAYTPRGYGGYTF
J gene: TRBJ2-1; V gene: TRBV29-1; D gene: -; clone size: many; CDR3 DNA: TGCAGCGTTGGGTCTCGGTCGGGTGAGCAGTTCTTC; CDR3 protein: CSVGSRSGEQFF